This entry lists 14 T cell receptor beta chains sequenced from one sample in a study of T cell clonality in common variable immunodeficiency. Data came from immunoSEQ multiplex PCR; TCRdb stores just in-frame clones and leaves some out. The table lists approximately 81,000 clones, with no singletons. Source material: peripheral blood mononuclear cells. All receptors come from a person aged 18 to 70 in good health.

A note on this clone: The read is 3 residues too short to cover the CDR3 end, so that end is filled in from the germline J gene. The V and J genes are TRBV2 and TRBJ2-1; 12 nucleotides line up with TRBD2. This CDR3 has 15 residues. Losses at the gene ends were 6 bases for V and 6 bases for J; bases not matched to a gene: 6. Germline V lookup: CDR1 SNHLY, CDR2 FYNNEI. The CDR3 DNA, read in part, is TGTGCCAGCAGGCCTAGCGGGAGGGCCTTCAATGAG. Translating gives CASRPSGRAFNE. The whole CDR3 sequence reads CASRPSGRAFNEQFF.

This clone was seen ten or more times. The CDR3 extends 3 residues past the end of the read, so its final part is completed from the germline J gene. V is TRBV20-1 and J is TRBJ1-1, with 7 bases that match TRBD1. The CDR3 spans 13 residues. The ends lost 3 bases at V and 3 bases at J; junction bases unmatched: 4. Germline-derived CDR1 and CDR2 are DFQATT and SNEGSKA (reference sequence). Incomplete CDR3 DNA: TGCAGTGCTAGTGCTCAGGGGGACACTGAA. Translating it yields CSASAQGDTE. The whole CDR3 sequence is CSASAQGDTEAFF.

This clone has at least ten counts. The read is 3 residues too short to cover the CDR3 end, so that end is filled in from the germline J gene. The J gene is TRBJ1-2, the V gene TRBV6-2 or TRBV6-3, with 9 bases aligning to TRBD1. V lost 2 bases to trimming and J lost 4 bases; unmatched junction nucleotides: 5. The germline gives CDR1 MNHEY, CDR2 SVGEGT. The CDR3 runs 15 residues. CDR3 residues: CASSYHRTGAYGYTF. The CDR3 bases that were read are TGTGCCAGCAGTTACCATCGGACAGGGGCCTATGGC.

This clone was seen ten or more times. The missing CDR3 end, 3 residues past where the read stops, is filled in from the germline J gene. The chain couples TRBV6-2 or TRBV6-3 to TRBJ2-3, with unresolved D. Germline-derived CDR1 and CDR2 are MNHEY and SVGEGT. V dropped 0 bases and J dropped 3 bases, with 4 bases sitting between them. The CDR3 length is 13 residues. This CDR3 reads CASSYSLTDTQYF. CDR3 DNA, as far as it was read: TGTGCCAGCAGTTACTCGTTAACAGATACG.

This clone was observed many times. The read finishes 3 residues shy of the CDR3 end, and the germline J gene is used to complete it. The chain uses TRBV19 and TRBJ1-1, with D possibly being TRBD1 (5 bases). This CDR3 is built from 15 residues. Trimming shortened V by 6 bases and J by 3 bases, and 17 bases separated the two germline ends. Per the germline V gene, CDR1 is LNHDA and CDR2 is SQIVND (reference sequence). Here the CDR3 reads CASRLGERGDTEAFF. CDR3 bases read: TGTGCCAGTAGGCTTGGGGAAAGGGGCGACACTGAA.

This clone was observed many times. From the germline J gene comes the end of the CDR3, since the read stops 3 residues before it. The rearrangement joins TRBV18 to TRBJ2-1; 9 bases line up with TRBD1. Germline V gene data show CDR1 as KGHSH and CDR2 as LQKENI. The V segment lost 3 bases and the J segment 1 base; nucleotides outside the gene matches: 1. CDR3 length: 15 amino acids. The covered CDR3 bases are TGTGCCAGCTCACCGGGACAGGGATCCTACAATGAG. Residues: CASSPGQGSYNE. The whole CDR3 sequence reads CASSPGQGSYNEQFF.

This clone was recorded at least ten times. Incomplete CDR3 DNA: TGTGCCACCCAACAGGGCCCGTTTGACACTGAA. It is translated as CATQQGPFDTE. The entire CDR3 protein is CATQQGPFDTEAFF. This chain connects TRBV7-2 to TRBJ1-1; D perhaps matches TRBD1 (6 bases). Coverage ceases 3 residues before the CDR3 finishes, and the germline J gene fills in the end. The CDR3 runs to 14 residues. Deletions cut 10 bases from V and 3 bases from J, with 18 bases between. From germline, CDR1 is SGHTA and CDR2 FQGNSA. Filled out from reference TRBV7-2 and TRBJ1-1, the complete variable domain reads GAGVSQSPSNKVTEKGKDVELRCDPISGHTALYWYRQSLGQGLEFLIYFQGNSAPDKSGLPSDRFSAERTGGSVSTLTIQRTQQEDSAVYLCATQQGPFDTEAFFGQGTRLTVV.

This clone showed up many times. The missing CDR3 end, 3 residues past where the read stops, is filled in from the germline J gene. The chain has TRBV6-1 and TRBJ1-2, with 8 bases fitting TRBD1. V dropped 4 bases and J dropped 7; count of bases not matched to a gene: 14. Germline CDR1 MNHNS, CDR2 SASEGT. The CDR3 runs 16 residues. Here the CDR3 reads CASSGMGQVLGSGYTF. The sequenced part of the CDR3 DNA is TGTGCCAGCAGTGGCATGGGACAGGTCCTCGGTAGTGGC.

This clone was seen at least ten times. The junction differs from germline at one of its ends, possibly a read error. The CDR3 end falls 3 residues outside the read, so it is completed with the germline J gene. The chain couples TRBV4-2 to TRBJ2-7; 7 bases align to TRBD2. The CDR3 is 16 residues long. Germline-derived CDR1 and CDR2 are LGHNA and YNFKEQ. The CDR3 loop reads CASSQLASSGPYEQYF. CDR3 DNA, as far as it was read: TGCGCCAGCAGCCAGCTTGCCTCTAGCGGCCCCTACGAG.

This clone was recorded many times. The CDR3 is cut off 3 residues early in the read; its end comes from the germline J gene. This chain joins TRBV6-1 and TRBJ2-5; D is perhaps TRBD1 (6 bases). V shed 3 bases and J shed 6 bases, with 8 bases lying between them. The CDR3 has 12 amino acids. Germline CDR1 reads MNHNS; CDR2 reads SASEGT. The covered CDR3 bases are TGTGCCAGCAGTGACAGGGGTCAGACC. Translated, it gives CASSDRGQT. The complete CDR3 reads CASSDRGQTQYF.

This clone was seen more than once but under ten times. The read finishes 3 residues shy of the CDR3 end, and the germline J gene is used to complete it. The chain carries TRBV7-2 and TRBJ1-6, with D tentatively TRBD1 (5 bases). V was pared by 3 bases and J by 9 bases, with 12 bases between. The CDR3 contains 14 residues. Per the germline V gene, CDR1 is SGHTA and CDR2 is FQGNSA. The CDR3 DNA, read in part, is TGTGCCAGCAGCTTCCGCCGGGGGGGTTCACCC. This translates into CASSFRRGGSP. The CDR3 in its entirety is CASSFRRGGSPLHF. The whole variable domain, filled in from reference TRBV7-2 and TRBJ1-6, reads GAGVSQSPSNKVTEKGKDVELRCDPISGHTALYWYRQSLGQGLEFLIYFQGNSAPDKSGLPSDRFSAERTGGSVSTLTIQRTQQEDSAVYLCASSFRRGGSPLHFGNGTRLTVT.

This clone has ten or more counts. The DNA ends 3 residues before the CDR3 does, and the rest of the CDR3 is filled in from the germline J gene. This chain links TRBV30 with TRBJ2-1; D may be TRBD1 (5 bases). The CDR3 runs to 12 residues. Trimming cost V 1 base and J 4 bases, with 5 bases left between them. Germline lookup yields CDR1 GTSNPN and CDR2 SVGIG (reference sequence). The part of the CDR3 DNA that was read is TGTGCCTGGAGTGACAGGTACAATGAG. Translation: CAWSDRYNE. The CDR3 in full is CAWSDRYNEQFF.

This clone was counted at least ten times. The read halts 3 residues ahead of the CDR3 end, with the missing end drawn from the germline J gene. V is TRBV12-3 or TRBV12-4 and J is TRBJ2-7; D unclear. Deletions cut 6 bases from V and 3 bases from J, with 3 bases between. The CDR3 loop spans 10 amino acids. This CDR3 is CASSHYEQYF. The covered CDR3 bases are TGTGCCAGCAGCCACTACGAG.

This clone was seen ten or more times. CDR3 DNA, as far as it was read: TGTGCCAGCAGCCCACAGGGGGCTGCCGGGGAG. This encodes CASSPQGAAGE. The CDR3, in full, reads CASSPQGAAGELFF. The chain links TRBV7-2 to TRBJ2-2; 9 positions match TRBD1. The read halts 3 residues ahead of the CDR3 end, with the missing end drawn from the germline J gene. The germline CDR1 and CDR2 sequences are SGHTA and FQGNSA. Trimming removed 5 bases from V and 6 bases from J; junction bases left unmatched: 4. The CDR3 runs 14 residues.